This TCR beta chain is drawn from a study of T cells after yellow fever vaccination. Across the study: With SMART-Seq v4 Ultra Low Input, the fractions containing low cell numbers were prepared. Study-level points and caveats: It was a weaker secondary response, yet one that peaked faster, at day 5 versus 15.

A word on this clonotype: Its matching antigen is unknown.

TCRdb re-called the 5' RACE reads through MiXCR, storing one row per CDR3 protein. Found here are just under 600,000 distinct CDR3 sequences, approximately 13% of them singletons; the top ten hold over 11%. In germline, CDR1 is SGHVT, CDR2 SQSDAQ. The CDR3 sequence is 15 residues long. Trimming took 8 bases from V and 2 from J, leaving 16 bases between them. This TCR was recovered from a man aged 30-40 years who received the YFV17D yellow fever vaccine. Sample: PBMCs, taken on the day of the yellow fever booster vaccination. The chain joins TRBV7-4 to TRBJ1-3; D unclear. The CDR3 sequence: CASFISRAAGNTIYF. The CDR3 DNA is TGTGCCAGCTTCATATCTAGGGCCGCTGGAAACACCATATATTTT. The variable domain in full, completed from reference TRBV7-4 and TRBJ1-3, reads GAGVSQSPRYKVAKRGRDVALRCDSISGHVTLYWYRQTLGQGSEVLTYSQSDAQRDKSGRPSGRFSAERPERSVSTLKIQRTEQGDSAVYLCASFISRAAGNTIYFGEGSWLTVV.